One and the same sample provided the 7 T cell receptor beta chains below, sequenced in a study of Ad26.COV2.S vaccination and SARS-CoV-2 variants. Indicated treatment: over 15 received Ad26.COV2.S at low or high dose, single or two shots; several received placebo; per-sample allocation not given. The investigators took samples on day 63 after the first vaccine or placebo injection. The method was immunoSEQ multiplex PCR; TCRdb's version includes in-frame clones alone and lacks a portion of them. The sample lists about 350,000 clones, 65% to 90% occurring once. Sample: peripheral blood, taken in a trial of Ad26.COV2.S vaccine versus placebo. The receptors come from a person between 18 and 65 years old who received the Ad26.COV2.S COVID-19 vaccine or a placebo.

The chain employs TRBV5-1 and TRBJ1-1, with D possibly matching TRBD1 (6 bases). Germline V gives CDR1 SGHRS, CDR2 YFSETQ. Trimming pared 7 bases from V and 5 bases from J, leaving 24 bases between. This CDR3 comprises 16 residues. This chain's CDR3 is CASGTGHTNGQTEAFF. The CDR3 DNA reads TGCGCCAGCGGTACGGGACATACTAATGGTCAGACTGAAGCTTTCTTT.

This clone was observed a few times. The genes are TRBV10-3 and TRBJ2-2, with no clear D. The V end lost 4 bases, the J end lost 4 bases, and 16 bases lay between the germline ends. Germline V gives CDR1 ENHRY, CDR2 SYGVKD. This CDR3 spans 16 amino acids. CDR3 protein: CAISGAPLAGTGELFF. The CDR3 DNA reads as TGTGCCATCAGTGGAGCCCCGTTAGCTGGCACCGGGGAGCTGTTTTTT.

This CDR3 reads CASSHWTGIHQPQHF. CDR3 nucleotides: TGTGCCAGTAGTCACTGGACAGGTATTCATCAGCCCCAGCATTTT. This chain links TRBV19 with TRBJ1-5, with 7 bases lining up with TRBD1. J gave up 5 bases and V 5 bases, and 9 bases lay outside the gene matches. The CDR3 contains 15 residues. The germline gives CDR1 LNHDA, CDR2 SQIVND (reference sequence).

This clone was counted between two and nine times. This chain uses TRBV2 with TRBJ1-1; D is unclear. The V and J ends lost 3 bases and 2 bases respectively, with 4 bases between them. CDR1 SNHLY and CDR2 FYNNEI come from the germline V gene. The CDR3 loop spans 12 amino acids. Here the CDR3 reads CASSDYNTEAFF. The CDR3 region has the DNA TGTGCCAGCAGTGATTATAACACTGAAGCTTTCTTT.

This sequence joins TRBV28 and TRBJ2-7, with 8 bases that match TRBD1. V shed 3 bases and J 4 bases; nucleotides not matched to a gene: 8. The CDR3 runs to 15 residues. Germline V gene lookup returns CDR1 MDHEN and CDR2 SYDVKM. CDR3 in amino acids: CASSFRGTGWYEQYF. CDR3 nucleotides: TGTGCCAGCAGTTTCCGAGGGACAGGCTGGTACGAGCAGTACTTC. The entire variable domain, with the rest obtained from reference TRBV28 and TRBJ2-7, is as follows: DVKVTQSSRYLVKRTGEKVFLECVQDMDHENMFWYRQDPGLGLRLIYFSYDVKMKEKGDIPEGYSVSREKKERFSLILESASTNQTSMYLCASSFRGTGWYEQYFGPGTRLTVT.

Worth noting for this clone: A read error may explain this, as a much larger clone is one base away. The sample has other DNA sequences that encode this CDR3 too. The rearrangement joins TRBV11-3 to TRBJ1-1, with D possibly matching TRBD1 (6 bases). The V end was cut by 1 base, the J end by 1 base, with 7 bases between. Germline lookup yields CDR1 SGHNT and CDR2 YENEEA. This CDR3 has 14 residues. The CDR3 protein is CASSLGRGNTEAFF. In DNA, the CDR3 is TGTGCCAGCAGCTTAGGCAGGGGGAACACTGAAGCTTTCTTT.

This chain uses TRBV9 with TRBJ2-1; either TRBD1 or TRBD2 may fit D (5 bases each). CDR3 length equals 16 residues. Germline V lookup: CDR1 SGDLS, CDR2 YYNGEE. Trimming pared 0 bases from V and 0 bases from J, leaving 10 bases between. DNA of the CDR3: TGTGCCAGCAGCGTAGACTGGGGGAGCTCCTACAATGAGCAGTTCTTC. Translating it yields CASSVDWGSSYNEQFF.